Each of the 18 T cell receptor beta chains below was sequenced from the same sample in a study of regulatory T cells in long-lasting Graves disease. Investigators prepared the TCR beta libraries by applying iRepertoire HTBI primers and Arm-PCR of CDR3 regions. MiXCR, run by TCRdb on the multiplex PCR reads, gives a single entry per CDR3 protein. The sample holds over 350,000 distinct CDR3 sequences, about a fifth seen once. Documented time point: persistent/refractory GD, antithyroid drugs over 5 years with positive TRAb. The TCR library was made from RNA extracted from PBMCs. The sequencing used peripheral blood mononuclear cells (PBMCs), collected when the disease was refractory, from a patient treated with antithyroid drugs. The receptors were gathered from a female donor with Graves disease.

This clonotype was seen more than once but under ten times. J is TRBJ1-5 and V is TRBV15, with D possibly matching TRBD1 (5 bases). This CDR3 spans 14 amino acids. Looked up from germline, CDR1 is LNHNV and CDR2 is YYDKDF (reference sequence). The V gene lost 5 bases and the J gene lost 2 bases, with 10 bases spanning the gap. The CDR3: CATSPGGGNQPQHF. The CDR3 coding sequence is TGTGCCACCAGCCCCGGGGGTGGCAATCAGCCCCAGCATTTT.

The gene calls are TRBV6-1 and TRBJ1-3; D is uncertain. V lost 2 bases and J 4 bases, leaving 9 bases between the germline ends. The CDR3 sequence is 14 residues long. The germline CDR1 and CDR2 sequences are MNHNS and SASEGT. CDR3 sequence (DNA): TGTGCCAGCAGTGAAATGAGACCAGGAAACACCATATATTTT. Protein product: CASSEMRPGNTIYF.

CDR3 nucleotides: TGTGCCAGCAGTCAGTTGAGGAACACTGAAGCTTTCTTT. The encoded protein is CASSQLRNTEAFF. This chain connects TRBV25-1 to TRBJ1-1; D is uncertain. Trimming removed 5 bases at V and 1 base at J, with 8 bases between. Germline V lookup: CDR1 MGHDK, CDR2 SYGVNS. The CDR3 loop spans 13 amino acids.

This clonotype was recorded a few times. V and J are TRBV28 and TRBJ2-7; tentative D call: TRBD1 (6 bases). Germline V CDR1 and CDR2: MDHEN, SYDVKM. The CDR3 covers 15 residues. The V gene lost 5 bases and the J gene lost 7 bases, with 21 bases spanning the gap. This CDR3 reads CASSLIRTGSGEQYF. DNA of the CDR3: TGTGCCAGCAGTCTGATTCGAACAGGGTCGGGGGAGCAGTACTTC.

The chain recombines TRBV20-1 with TRBJ1-5; unclear D gene. CDR1 is DFQATT, CDR2 SNEGSKA, per germline (reference sequence). The germline V and J ends were trimmed by 4 bases and 0 bases, with 7 bases remaining between them. The CDR3 runs to 13 residues. CDR3 residues: CSAIGDSNQPQHF. The CDR3 DNA reads as TGCAGTGCTATCGGAGATAGCAATCAGCCCCAGCATTTT.

This clonotype was found once. This clone may be a read error of a much larger clone one base away. The chain is built from TRBV7-9 and TRBJ2-4; D may be TRBD1 (6 bases). CDR1 is SEHNR and CDR2 is FQNEAQ in the germline V gene (reference sequence). The CDR3 runs 14 residues. CDR3 loop: CASSHTTGKNIRYF. The CDR3 DNA reads TGTGCCAGCAGCCATACCACAGGGAAAAACATTCGGTACTTC.

This clonotype turned up a few times. J is TRBJ2-7 and V is TRBV5-1, with TRBD2 matching over 13 bases. From germline, CDR1 is SGHRS and CDR2 YFSETQ. Germline trimming cut 2 bases from V and 5 bases from J; bases unmatched to any gene: 4. This CDR3 comprises 15 residues. The CDR3 reads CASSFGLAGVDEQYF. The CDR3 coding sequence is TGCGCCAGCAGCTTTGGACTAGCGGGAGTAGACGAGCAGTACTTC.

This clonotype was counted only a few times. One end of the junction fails to match germline, which may point to a read error. The chain employs TRBV28 and TRBJ1-1; D remains ambiguous. The CDR3 is 13 residues long. The germline V gene has CDR1 MDHEN and CDR2 SYDVKM. The CDR3 nucleotides read TGTGCCGGCAGTTCCGGCATCAACACTGAAGCTTTCTTT. Translation: CAGSSGINTEAFF.

This clonotype was observed at least ten times. The chain joins TRBV7-9 to TRBJ2-5; D may be TRBD2 (5 bases). Trimming cost V 5 bases and J 5 bases, with 12 bases left between them. Germline V gives CDR1 SEHNR, CDR2 FQNEAQ (reference sequence). This CDR3 has 13 amino acids. CDR3 sequence reads: CASSPVTGETQYF. As DNA, the CDR3 is TGTGCCAGCAGCCCGGTGACGGGGGAGACCCAGTACTTC. Based on the CDR3 plus reference TRBV7-9 and TRBJ2-5, the full variable domain is DTGVSQNPRHKITKRGQNVTFRCDPISEHNRLYWYRQTLGQGPEFLTYFQNEAQLEKSRLLSDRFSAERPKGSFSTLEIQRTEQGDSAMYLCASSPVTGETQYFGPGTRLLVL.

This clonotype was seen a handful of times. The gene calls are TRBV20-1 and TRBJ2-7, with D uncertain. V lost 0 bases and J lost 0, with 9 bases in between. CDR1 DFQATT and CDR2 SNEGSKA come from the germline V gene (reference sequence). The CDR3 runs 14 residues. The CDR3: CSARERPSSYEQYF. The CDR3 coding sequence is TGCAGTGCTAGAGAGCGGCCTAGCTCCTACGAGCAGTACTTC.

This clonotype showed up just a few times. This chain connects TRBV20-1 to TRBJ2-4; possibly TRBD2 for D (6 bases). Looked up from germline, CDR1 is DFQATT and CDR2 is SNEGSKA (reference sequence). The CDR3 spans 15 residues. V gave up 3 bases and J gave up 0 bases, with 12 bases separating them. The DNA of the CDR3 is TGCAGTGCTAGGCCCCCGGGGGAAGCCAAAAACATTCAGTACTTC. It translates to CSARPPGEAKNIQYF.

This clonotype was observed many times. This chain joins TRBV6-1 and TRBJ2-7; D may be TRBD1 (6 bases). This CDR3 comprises 13 residues. Trimming took 5 bases from V and 8 from J, leaving 16 bases between them. Per germline, CDR1 MNHNS and CDR2 SASEGT. CDR3 DNA: TGTGCCAGCAGTCTCGGGACAAGGGGCAAGCAGTACTTC. It codes for CASSLGTRGKQYF.

The sample holds a few counts of this clonotype. The J gene is TRBJ2-2, the V gene TRBV6-1; 8 nucleotides agree with TRBD1. The germline V gene has CDR1 MNHNS and CDR2 SASEGT. The V gene end was trimmed by 5 bases and the J gene end by 7 bases; junction bases not matched to a gene: 6. The CDR3 runs to 14 residues. The CDR3 DNA follows: TGTGCCAGCAGTAAACCCACAGGGGGCGGGGAGCTGTTTTTT. Its protein product is CASSKPTGGGELFF.

This clonotype was counted at least ten times. The J gene is TRBJ2-5, the V gene TRBV10-3; a weak D match, TRBD2 (7 bases). This CDR3 is built from 15 residues. V was trimmed by 2 bases and J by 4 bases, leaving 14 bases between them. CDR1 is ENHRY and CDR2 is SYGVKD in the germline V gene. The CDR3 DNA reads TGTGCCATCAGTGAGGTTGGGGGGGCTGGAGAGACCCAGTACTTC. Translated, it gives CAISEVGGAGETQYF.

The rearrangement uses TRBV18 and TRBJ2-7; unclear D gene. Germline V gene lookup returns CDR1 KGHSH and CDR2 LQKENI. This CDR3 is built from 13 residues. Trimming pared 0 bases from V and 8 bases from J, leaving 11 bases between. The CDR3 region is CASSPPNGPQQYF. The CDR3 DNA follows: TGTGCCAGCTCACCACCGAACGGGCCCCAGCAGTACTTC. The variable domain in full, completed from reference TRBV18 and TRBJ2-7, reads NAGVMQNPRHLVRRRGQEARLRCSPMKGHSHVYWYRQLPEEGLKFMVYLQKENIIDESGMPKERFSAEFPKEGPSILRIQQVVRGDSAAYFCASSPPNGPQQYFGPGTRLTVT.

The V and J genes are TRBV12-3 or TRBV12-4 and TRBJ1-1; D gene uncertain. The length of the CDR3 is 13 residues. Trimming took 7 bases from V and 4 from J, leaving 13 bases between them. Here the CDR3 DNA reads TGTGCCAGCACCATATGGCGAGTCACTGAAGCTTTCTTT. It translates to CASTIWRVTEAFF.

In its sample, this clonotype was seen a few times. The V gene is TRBV5-1, the J gene TRBJ1-6; 8 bases are shared with TRBD1. The ends lost 4 bases at V and 4 bases at J; junction bases unmatched: 1. The CDR3 is made up of 14 amino acids. Germline V gene data show CDR1 as SGHRS and CDR2 as YFSETQ. CDR3 sequence (DNA): TGCGCCAGCAGCGGACAGGGTTATAATTCACCCCTCCACTTT. This codes for CASSGQGYNSPLHF.

This clonotype came up a few times. The rearrangement links TRBV24-1 to TRBJ2-2; no reliable D call. Germline values: CDR1 KGHDR, CDR2 SFDVKD. V was shortened by 0 bases and J by 5 bases, with 0 bases between the two germline ends. CDR3 length: 12 amino acids. The CDR3 sequence: CATSDLTGELFF. CDR3 in DNA: TGTGCCACCAGTGATTTGACCGGGGAGCTGTTTTTT.